This TCR beta chain is drawn from a study of ipilimumab plus nivolumab after autologous stem cell transplantation. The wider study: Median doses per patient: a few ipilimumab, about 8 nivolumab. DLBCL patients had primary refractory or relapsed disease. Whole-study findings and limits: Authors suggest TCR repertoire, Treg phenotype and gut microbiota support further study.

Patients got ipilimumab 1 mg/kg beginning 14 to 28 days post-transplant. CDR3 length: 14 residues. The germline gives CDR1 SNHLY, CDR2 FYNNEI. J gave up 1 base and V 3 bases, and 2 bases lay outside the gene matches. Details on this clone: Antigen specificity is unknown.

This table comes from immunoSEQ multiplex PCR, and its TCRdb copy is limited to in-frame clones, with some not included. Here the sample spans about 15,000 clones, 80% being singletons. The material was PBMCs, obtained in a trial of ipilimumab plus nivolumab as post-transplant consolidation. This TCR derives from a male donor with diffuse large B-cell lymphoma. The chain links TRBV2 to TRBJ2-5; TRBD2 matches 7 bases. The CDR3 sequence: CASSEPGGQETQYF. The CDR3 DNA sequence: TGTGCCAGCAGTGAGCCGGGGGGCCAAGAGACCCAGTACTTC.